The clone carrying this T cell receptor (beta chain) is a singleton in its sample. V shed 2 bases and J 2 bases; nucleotides not matched to a gene: 4. The CDR3 loop spans 15 amino acids. Germline V gene sequence: CDR1 SEHNR, CDR2 FQNEAQ (reference sequence). This record comes from a study of cytotoxic CD8 clonotypes in ibrutinib-treated CLL. The overall study: The average sample held around 280,000 productive templates and 94,082 productive rearrangements.

Generated by immunoSEQ multiplex PCR, the TCRdb table keeps only in-frame clones and is missing some. The table has 65,000 to 90,000 clones, less than 90% seen once. The sequences come from PBMCs, collected after 24 months of ibrutinib treatment. The chain uses TRBV7-9 and TRBJ2-3; TRBD2 matches at 7 bases. The TCR comes from a human donor with chronic lymphocytic leukemia. This CDR3 reads CASSLPSGLTDTQYF. The CDR3 nucleotides are TGTGCCAGCAGCTTACCTAGCGGCCTCACAGATACGCAGTATTTT.